The next 29 T cell receptor beta chains were all read from a single sample in a study of blood T cell repertoires in COVID-19. Some clones are missing from TCRdb's copy, which holds only in-frame ones; the method was immunoSEQ multiplex PCR. The table shows roughly 90,000 clones, with over 75% occurring only once. The sequenced material came from peripheral blood. These receptors were collected from a woman between 65 and 79 years old with acute or convalescent COVID-19.

The rearrangement joins TRBV3-1 (or the pseudogene TRBV3-2) to TRBJ2-5, with TRBD2 identical over 7 bases. There are 15 residues in the CDR3. Trimming at V came to 4 bases and at J to 5 bases, leaving 10 bases not matched to a gene. Germline V gene lookup returns CDR1 LGHDT and CDR2 YNNKEL (reference sequence). For the CDR3, the DNA is TGTGCCAGCAGCCCCAACTATAGCGGGTTGGAGACCCAGTACTTC. Amino acid sequence: CASSPNYSGLETQYF.

This clone occurred a few times. The chain employs TRBV9 and TRBJ2-7, with 8 bases aligning to TRBD1. After removal of 0 bases from V and 3 bases from J, the junction contained 8 bases not matched to a gene. The CDR3 totals 16 residues. The germline gives CDR1 SGDLS, CDR2 YYNGEE. The CDR3 DNA sequence: TGTGCCAGCAGCGTAGCAGGGGGCCAACAATTCTACGAGCAGTACTTC. As protein: CASSVAGGQQFYEQYF.

The CDR3: CASSSQGLYNEQFF. The DNA of the CDR3 is TGTGCCAGTAGTAGTCAGGGGCTCTACAATGAGCAGTTCTTC. This chain uses TRBV19 with TRBJ2-1, with D maybe TRBD1 (6 bases). CDR1 is LNHDA, CDR2 SQIVND, per germline (reference sequence). The CDR3 has 14 residues. The V and J ends lost 4 bases and 3 bases respectively, with 10 bases between them.

The J gene is TRBJ1-2, the V gene TRBV24-1; D not resolved. Trimming removed 3 bases at V and 3 bases at J, with 7 bases between. Germline loops: CDR1 KGHDR, CDR2 SFDVKD. The CDR3 is made up of 13 amino acids. CDR3 region: CATSDADYYGYTF. The CDR3 nucleotides are TGTGCCACCAGTGATGCAGACTACTATGGCTACACCTTC.

The rearrangement links TRBV25-1 to TRBJ1-1, with D possibly TRBD1 on 5 matching bases. CDR3 size: 14 residues. Trimming removed 6 bases from V and 0 bases from J, with 11 bases in between. Germline CDR1 reads MGHDK; CDR2 reads SYGVNS. The CDR3 bases are TGTGCCAGCAGCAGGCCGGGGGTGAACACTGAAGCTTTCTTT. Its protein is CASSRPGVNTEAFF.

This chain joins TRBV2 and TRBJ1-4, with D hard to call. The CDR3 sequence is 15 residues long. CDR1 and CDR2 from the germline V gene are SNHLY and FYNNEI. Trimming removed 2 bases from V and 0 bases from J, with 7 bases in between. CDR3 protein: CASSEIGATNEKLFF. The CDR3 coding sequence is TGTGCCAGCAGTGAAATCGGTGCAACTAATGAAAAACTGTTTTTT.

The chain has TRBV3-1 (or the pseudogene TRBV3-2) and TRBJ2-2; D is perhaps TRBD2 (5 bases). The CDR3 extends over 17 amino acids. Germline values: CDR1 LGHDT, CDR2 YNNKEL (reference sequence). V shed 0 bases and J shed 3 bases, with 14 bases lying between them. The CDR3 sequence: CASSQDRGYGDTGELFF. The CDR3 DNA follows: TGTGCCAGCAGCCAAGATCGGGGATATGGAGACACCGGGGAGCTGTTTTTT.

V gene TRBV28 combines with J gene TRBJ1-1; D unclear. The CDR3 is made up of 16 amino acids. The germline gives CDR1 MDHEN, CDR2 SYDVKM. The V end lost 5 bases, the J end lost 0 bases, and 16 bases lay between the germline ends. The CDR3 DNA reads TGTGCCAGCAGTGACCCCAGGACGGACTTGAACACTGAAGCTTTCTTT. Protein product: CASSDPRTDLNTEAFF.

The chain couples TRBV6-5 to TRBJ1-6, with D uncertain. Germline loops: CDR1 MNHEY, CDR2 SVGAGI. Trimming left V 2 bases short and J 1 base short, with 6 bases between. The CDR3 length is 15 residues. CDR3 sequence reads: CASSYAGSYNSPLHF. The CDR3 DNA is TGTGCCAGCAGTTACGCCGGGTCCTATAATTCACCCCTCCACTTT.

V gene TRBV7-6 combines with J gene TRBJ1-1, with 7 bases matching TRBD1. Germline loops: CDR1 SGHVS, CDR2 FNYEAQ. The CDR3 has 15 amino acids. V shed 5 bases and J 5 bases; nucleotides not matched to a gene: 11. The CDR3 DNA reads as TGTGCCAGCAGCCTAATGACAGGGAGTAATACTGAAGCTTTCTTT. It encodes CASSLMTGSNTEAFF.

The chain links TRBV10-1 to TRBJ1-1; the match to TRBD1 covers 11 bases. Germline CDR1 reads WNHNN; CDR2 reads SYGVQD (reference sequence). V was clipped by 0 bases and J by 5 bases; unmatched bases: 5. The CDR3 runs 16 residues. The DNA of the CDR3 is TGCGCCAGCAGTGAGTCCAGTGGGACAGGGGGGACTGAAGCTTTCTTT. Translation gives CASSESSGTGGTEAFF.

This chain links TRBV19 with TRBJ1-1, with 7 bases that match TRBD1. V lost 10 bases and J lost 4; bases outside the gene matches: 6. Germline values: CDR1 LNHDA, CDR2 SQIVND (reference sequence). This CDR3 comprises 12 residues. The CDR3 coding sequence is TGTGCCACTTCAGGGGGAGGCACTGAAGCTTTCTTT. As protein: CATSGGGTEAFF.

V is TRBV11-3 and J is TRBJ1-1; D perhaps matches TRBD1 (6 bases). The CDR3 totals 14 residues. Trimming left V 3 bases short and J 1 base short, with 9 bases between. From germline, CDR1 is SGHNT and CDR2 YENEEA. CDR3 loop: CASSLGQSNTEAFF. CDR3 in DNA: TGTGCCAGCAGCTTGGGACAATCGAACACTGAAGCTTTCTTT.

V usage is TRBV5-3 and J usage is TRBJ2-7; 8 bases match TRBD2. TRBV5-3 is filed as an ORF, its function uncertain. V lost 1 base, J lost 5 bases, and 5 bases stayed unmatched. The length of the CDR3 is 14 residues. The CDR3 spells CARSLTSGFDEQYF. Here the CDR3 DNA reads TGTGCCAGAAGCTTGACTAGCGGATTCGACGAGCAGTACTTC.

The chain's CDR3 is CASSPTGNNQPQHF. CDR3 DNA: TGCGCCAGCAGCCCCACAGGGAACAATCAGCCCCAGCATTTT. The chain carries TRBV5-1 and TRBJ1-5; possible D gene TRBD1, 6 bases. Germline loops: CDR1 SGHRS, CDR2 YFSETQ. There are 14 residues in the CDR3. Between the trimmed V and J ends, which lost 4 bases and 3 bases, there was a span of 11 bases. Variable domain in full (rest from reference TRBV5-1 and TRBJ1-5): KAGVTQTPRYLIKTRGQQVTLSCSPISGHRSVSWYQQTPGQGLQFLFEYFSETQRNKGNFPGRFSGRQFSNSRSEMNVSTLELGDSALYLCASSPTGNNQPQHFGDGTRLSIL.

The rearrangement uses TRBV27 and TRBJ2-1; 7 positions match TRBD2. The V gene end was trimmed by 6 bases and the J gene end by 2 bases; junction bases not matched to a gene: 7. Germline-derived CDR1 and CDR2 are MNHEY and SMNVEV (reference sequence). CDR3 length: 15 amino acids. In DNA form, the CDR3 reads TGTGCCAGCAGCCCCCCCAGCGGGGCCTACAATGAGCAGTTCTTC. The encoded protein is CASSPPSGAYNEQFF.

This chain uses TRBV7-9 with TRBJ1-5; 8 bases fit TRBD1. The CDR3 totals 15 residues. With V trimmed by 5 bases and J by 1 base, 4 bases remained unmatched. Germline V gene lookup returns CDR1 SEHNR and CDR2 FQNEAQ (reference sequence). CDR3 sequence (DNA): TGTGCCAGCAGCCCCGGGACAGGAAGCAATCAGCCCCAGCATTTT. It translates to CASSPGTGSNQPQHF. Full variable domain (rest looked up from reference TRBV7-9 and TRBJ1-5): DTGVSQNPRHKITKRGQNVTFRCDPISEHNRLYWYRQTLGQGPEFLTYFQNEAQLEKSRLLSDRFSAERPKGSFSTLEIQRTEQGDSAMYLCASSPGTGSNQPQHFGDGTRLSIL.

The chain combines TRBV3-1 (or the pseudogene TRBV3-2) with TRBJ1-1; D is unclear. The CDR3 spans 13 residues. Trimming cost V 4 bases and J 5 bases, with 11 bases left between them. The germline CDR1 and CDR2 sequences are LGHDT and YNNKEL (reference sequence). The chain's CDR3 is CASSLNPGTEAFF. CDR3 in DNA: TGTGCCAGCAGCCTTAACCCGGGTACTGAAGCTTTCTTT.

J is TRBJ2-1 and V is TRBV10-3; 8 nucleotides line up with TRBD2. This CDR3 spans 14 amino acids. Trimming took 10 bases from V and 5 from J; bases not matched to a gene: 10. Germline V CDR1 and CDR2: ENHRY, SYGVKD. CDR3 nucleotides: TGTGCCACCCAGACCGCGGGGGGCAACAATGAGCAGTTCTTC. It codes for CATQTAGGNNEQFF.

This chain joins TRBV24-1 and TRBJ2-2; D gene ambiguous. The CDR3 loop spans 12 amino acids. CDR1 is KGHDR, CDR2 SFDVKD, per germline. Trimming took off 5 bases at V and 5 bases at J, with 5 bases between the two ends. The CDR3 sequence is CATSALTGELFF. In DNA form, the CDR3 reads TGTGCCACCAGTGCCCTAACCGGGGAGCTGTTTTTT.

The rearrangement links TRBV3-1 (or the pseudogene TRBV3-2) to TRBJ2-1; D is possibly TRBD1 (6 bases). Germline-derived CDR1 and CDR2 are LGHDT and YNNKEL (reference sequence). V shed 4 bases and J shed 6 bases, with 13 bases lying between them. This CDR3 has 14 residues. DNA for the CDR3: TGTGCCAGCAGCCGAGAACAGGGCTTCAATGAGCAGTTCTTC. Residues: CASSREQGFNEQFF.

V gene TRBV3-1 (or the pseudogene TRBV3-2) combines with J gene TRBJ2-1; 10 nucleotides agree with TRBD1. Germline trimming cut 2 bases from V and 6 bases from J; bases unmatched to any gene: 4. This CDR3 contains 15 residues. Germline-derived CDR1 and CDR2 are LGHDT and YNNKEL (reference sequence). CDR3 loop: CASSQPGQGLNEQFF. In DNA, the CDR3 is TGTGCCAGCAGCCAACCGGGACAGGGGCTCAATGAGCAGTTCTTC.

The V and J genes are TRBV5-1 and TRBJ2-3, with D tentatively TRBD2 (7 bases). Trimming stripped 7 bases from V and 3 bases from J, with 15 bases between. The CDR3 contains 14 residues. Per the germline V gene, CDR1 is SGHRS and CDR2 is YFSETQ. CDR3 in DNA: TGCGCCAGCGCCCTGGGAGGGGGTACAGATACGCAGTATTTT. It translates to CASALGGGTDTQYF.

The chain links TRBV5-1 to TRBJ2-3; D gene unclear. CDR1 SGHRS and CDR2 YFSETQ come from the germline V gene. V lost 5 bases, J lost 2 bases, and 12 bases lay in between. The CDR3 is made up of 14 amino acids. CDR3 DNA sequence: TGCGCCAGCAGGAGTCAGGTTTCCACAGATACGCAGTATTTT. Residues: CASRSQVSTDTQYF. Using reference TRBV5-1 and TRBJ2-3 for the parts outside the CDR3, the full variable domain is KAGVTQTPRYLIKTRGQQVTLSCSPISGHRSVSWYQQTPGQGLQFLFEYFSETQRNKGNFPGRFSGRQFSNSRSEMNVSTLELGDSALYLCASRSQVSTDTQYFGPGTRLTVL.

The V call is TRBV20-1, the J call TRBJ1-1; D possibly corresponds to TRBD1 (5 bases). V was trimmed by 5 bases and J by 9 bases, leaving 13 bases between them. The CDR3 has 11 amino acids. The germline CDR1 and CDR2 sequences are DFQATT and SNEGSKA (reference sequence). The CDR3 loop reads CSAPSGGKAFF. CDR3 coding DNA: TGCAGTGCTCCCTCCGGGGGAAAAGCTTTCTTT.

The CDR3: CASRGKDRAYDQPQHF. CDR3 nucleotides: TGTGCCAGTAGGGGGAAAGACAGGGCCTATGATCAGCCCCAGCATTTT. The gene calls are TRBV19 and TRBJ1-5; TRBD1 agrees at 7 bases. Unmatched junction bases numbered 13, after V lost 6 bases and J lost 5 bases. Germline loops: CDR1 LNHDA, CDR2 SQIVND (reference sequence). The length of the CDR3 is 16 residues.

This clone was recorded a few times. This chain connects TRBV2 to TRBJ1-2, with D uncertain. Germline V gene lookup returns CDR1 SNHLY and CDR2 FYNNEI. Trimming pared 5 bases from V and 2 bases from J, leaving 9 bases between. The CDR3 is made up of 13 amino acids. The CDR3 region has the DNA TGTGCCAGCAGTCGGTCGCCAAACTATGGCTACACCTTC. It encodes CASSRSPNYGYTF.

The chain recombines TRBV7-2 with TRBJ2-2, with TRBD2 as a possible D gene (7 bases). Germline CDR1 SGHTA, CDR2 FQGNSA. Trimming left V 1 base short and J 4 bases short, with 13 bases between. The CDR3 covers 16 residues. The CDR3 region is CASSLGVGGATGELFF. In DNA form, the CDR3 reads TGTGCCAGCAGCTTAGGAGTTGGGGGGGCCACCGGGGAGCTGTTTTTT.

With respect to this clone: The same CDR3 can be traced to other DNA sequences in this sample. This chain joins TRBV3-1 (or the pseudogene TRBV3-2) and TRBJ2-5; no clear D gene. The CDR3 runs 14 residues. V was trimmed by 5 bases and J by 4 bases, leaving 14 bases between them. Germline CDR1 and CDR2: LGHDT and YNNKEL (reference sequence). The chain's CDR3 is CASSFLEKRETQYF. The CDR3 bases are TGTGCCAGCAGCTTCTTAGAGAAACGAGAGACCCAGTACTTC.